Presented here are 19 T cell receptor beta chains from one specimen sequenced in a study of cytomegalovirus exposure and HLA in healthy donors. A multiplex PCR was run with 60 Vbeta primers and 13 Jbeta primers. The repertoire was sequenced with immunoSEQ multiplex PCR; TCRdb's copy has only in-frame clones and lacks some. The sample consists of about 140,000 clones, approximately 82% of them appearing once. The sequenced sample consisted of PBMCs. Every receptor here comes from a man aged 18 to 30 in good health and CMV-seropositive.

The chain recombines TRBV4-1 with TRBJ2-1; 10 nucleotides agree with TRBD2. Trimming removed 4 bases from V and 8 bases from J; junction bases left unmatched: 17. The CDR3 covers 18 residues. The germline gives CDR1 MGHRA, CDR2 YSYEKL. The CDR3 DNA reads TGCGCCAGCAGCCTGTCGATCCTCCTAGCGGGAGTTTCGGATGAGCAGTTCTTC. Its translation: CASSLSILLAGVSDEQFF.

This chain uses TRBV5-5 with TRBJ2-3; 7 bases are shared with TRBD1. Germline lookup yields CDR1 SGHKS and CDR2 YYEKEE (reference sequence). This CDR3 comprises 14 residues. The junction had 2 bases not matched to a gene; V was cut back by 2 bases and J by 2 bases. The CDR3 protein is CASSFTGDTDTQYF. CDR3 coding DNA: TGTGCCAGCAGCTTTACAGGGGACACAGATACGCAGTATTTT. The full variable domain, completed using reference TRBV5-5 and TRBJ2-3, is DAGVTQSPTHLIKTRGQQVTLRCSPISGHKSVSWYQQVLGQGPQFIFQYYEKEERGRGNFPDRFSARQFPNYSSELNVNALLLGDSALYLCASSFTGDTDTQYFGPGTRLTVL.

The chain combines TRBV5-1 with TRBJ2-1; 7 nucleotides match TRBD2. Trimming at V came to 6 bases and at J to 4 bases, leaving 4 bases not matched to a gene. This CDR3 spans 13 amino acids. The germline V gene encodes CDR1 SGHRS and CDR2 YFSETQ. CDR3 sequence reads: CASTLAAYNEQFF. In nucleotides, the CDR3 is TGCGCCAGCACCCTAGCGGCTTACAATGAGCAGTTCTTC. Looking up the rest from reference TRBV5-1 and TRBJ2-1 gives the full variable domain: KAGVTQTPRYLIKTRGQQVTLSCSPISGHRSVSWYQQTPGQGLQFLFEYFSETQRNKGNFPGRFSGRQFSNSRSEMNVSTLELGDSALYLCASTLAAYNEQFFGPGTRLTVL.

The V call is TRBV5-4, the J call TRBJ1-4; TRBD1 agrees at 7 bases. V lost 3 bases and J lost 3; bases outside the gene matches: 8. The CDR3 loop spans 16 amino acids. Germline loops: CDR1 SGHNT, CDR2 YYREEE (reference sequence). The CDR3 DNA sequence: TGTGCCAGCAGCTACTCGGGACAGAGCCCTAATGAAAAACTGTTTTTT. Translating it yields CASSYSGQSPNEKLFF.

The chain combines TRBV9 with TRBJ2-7; possibly TRBD2 for D (6 bases). V shed 5 bases and J shed 6 bases, with 15 bases lying between them. This CDR3 has 13 amino acids. Germline CDR1 reads SGDLS; CDR2 reads YYNGEE. The CDR3 coding sequence is TGTGCCAGCAGTGGGGGGACTCTTTCCGAGCAGTACTTC. Translated, it gives CASSGGTLSEQYF.

The V and J genes are TRBV11-2 and TRBJ2-2; tentatively, D is TRBD1 (5 bases). The germline gives CDR1 SGHAT, CDR2 FQNNGV. This CDR3 has 15 amino acids. Trimming removed 1 base from V and 3 bases from J, with 9 bases in between. The CDR3 sequence: CASSLGQSYTGELFF. CDR3 DNA sequence: TGTGCCAGCAGCTTAGGACAGTCCTACACCGGGGAGCTGTTTTTT.

V and J are TRBV5-1 and TRBJ2-7, with 9 bases matching TRBD2. V was clipped by 0 bases and J by 6 bases; unmatched bases: 7. The germline CDR1 and CDR2 sequences are SGHRS and YFSETQ. The CDR3 spans 15 residues. CDR3 coding DNA: TGCGCCAGCAGCTTGGAATTAGCGGGAGCGAGCGAGCAGTACTTC. It specifies CASSLELAGASEQYF. The entire variable domain, with the rest obtained from reference TRBV5-1 and TRBJ2-7, is as follows: KAGVTQTPRYLIKTRGQQVTLSCSPISGHRSVSWYQQTPGQGLQFLFEYFSETQRNKGNFPGRFSGRQFSNSRSEMNVSTLELGDSALYLCASSLELAGASEQYFGPGTRLTVT.

CDR3 loop: CASSPSAASGSIETQYF. The CDR3 DNA follows: TGTGCCAGCTCACCGTCTGCGGCTAGCGGGAGTATCGAGACCCAGTACTTC. V is TRBV18 and J is TRBJ2-5; 10 bases match TRBD2. The CDR3 spans 17 residues. The V gene's germline CDR1 is KGHSH and CDR2 LQKENI. V was pared by 3 bases and J by 5 bases, with 12 bases of the junction left unmatched.

This sequence joins TRBV7-2 and TRBJ2-5; D is uncertain. Trimming shortened V by 5 bases and J by 1 base, and 5 bases separated the two germline ends. In germline, CDR1 is SGHTA, CDR2 FQGNSA. This CDR3 comprises 12 residues. As DNA, the CDR3 is TGTGCCAGCAGCCCACTCCAAGAGACCCAGTACTTC. The encoded protein is CASSPLQETQYF. Complete variable domain (other parts from reference TRBV7-2 and TRBJ2-5): GAGVSQSPSNKVTEKGKDVELRCDPISGHTALYWYRQSLGQGLEFLIYFQGNSAPDKSGLPSDRFSAERTGGSVSTLTIQRTQQEDSAVYLCASSPLQETQYFGPGTRLLVL.

This clone was found once. The gene calls are TRBV11-3 and TRBJ2-7; possible D gene TRBD1, 7 bases. Germline CDR1 is SGHNT and CDR2 is YENEEA. The CDR3 runs 19 residues. V shed 0 bases and J shed 7 bases, with 28 bases lying between them. The CDR3 region is CASSLDLRGKRGEGREQYF. DNA of the CDR3: TGTGCCAGCAGCTTAGATCTCAGGGGGAAGAGGGGCGAAGGGAGGGAGCAGTACTTC.

The chain carries TRBV28 and TRBJ2-7, with 8 bases identical to TRBD2. The CDR3 runs 13 residues. Trimming removed 1 base from V and 12 bases from J; junction bases left unmatched: 8. CDR1 and CDR2 from the germline V gene are MDHEN and SYDVKM. The CDR3 DNA is TGTGCCAGCAGTTTATACCCGGGAGGGCCCTCGTACTTC. Protein product: CASSLYPGGPSYF.

The chain recombines TRBV28 with TRBJ2-5; 11 bases match TRBD2. The CDR3 sequence is 15 residues long. V dropped 5 bases and J dropped 7; count of bases not matched to a gene: 9. Germline V lookup: CDR1 MDHEN, CDR2 SYDVKM. CDR3 amino acids: CASSGPLAGGGTQYF. In DNA form, the CDR3 reads TGTGCCAGCAGTGGCCCTCTAGCGGGAGGCGGGACCCAGTACTTC. Drawing the rest from reference TRBV28 and TRBJ2-5, the complete variable domain is DVKVTQSSRYLVKRTGEKVFLECVQDMDHENMFWYRQDPGLGLRLIYFSYDVKMKEKGDIPEGYSVSREKKERFSLILESASTNQTSMYLCASSGPLAGGGTQYFGPGTRLLVL.

The V call is TRBV19, the J call TRBJ2-7; TRBD1 matches at 8 bases. Germline V gene lookup returns CDR1 LNHDA and CDR2 SQIVND (reference sequence). J gave up 3 bases and V 4 bases, and 2 bases lay outside the gene matches. CDR3 length: 13 amino acids. In DNA, the CDR3 is TGTGCCAGTAGTAAGGGACAGGACTACGAGCAGTACTTC. It codes for CASSKGQDYEQYF.

The V and J genes are TRBV30 and TRBJ2-6; D is possibly TRBD1 (5 bases). The germline CDR1 and CDR2 sequences are GTSNPN and SVGIG (reference sequence). V shed 5 bases and J shed 4 bases, with 15 bases lying between them. The length of the CDR3 is 15 residues. The CDR3 sequence: CAWGAGKAGANVLTF. The CDR3 DNA sequence: TGTGCCTGGGGGGCAGGGAAGGCCGGGGCCAACGTCCTGACTTTC.

The chain joins TRBV19 to TRBJ2-7, with 8 nucleotides matching TRBD1. Trimming cost V 3 bases and J 5 bases; bases outside gene matches: 6. This CDR3 has 14 residues. Germline loops: CDR1 LNHDA, CDR2 SQIVND (reference sequence). This CDR3 is CASSIGQGADEQYF. The CDR3 nucleotides are TGTGCCAGTAGTATCGGTCAGGGGGCAGACGAGCAGTACTTC.

Written as DNA, the CDR3 is TGTGCCTGGTGGTGGGTCAGCGACTGGTCCATGAACACTGAAGCTTTCTTT. Translation gives CAWWWVSDWSMNTEAFF. The chain is built from TRBV30 and TRBJ1-1; D ambiguous. This CDR3 contains 17 residues. Trimming took 5 bases from V and 0 from J, leaving 22 bases between them. CDR1 GTSNPN and CDR2 SVGIG come from the germline V gene (reference sequence).

This clone was detected only a few times. The chain links TRBV2 to TRBJ1-2; TRBD1 matches at 7 bases. This CDR3 is built from 14 residues. V was clipped by 8 bases and J by 3 bases; unmatched bases: 9. CDR1 and CDR2 from the germline V gene are SNHLY and FYNNEI. The CDR3 loop is CASPPGGPYYGYTF. CDR3 in DNA: TGTGCCAGCCCGCCAGGGGGACCTTACTATGGCTACACCTTC. The full variable domain, its missing parts supplied by reference TRBV2 and TRBJ1-2, is EPEVTQTPSHQVTQMGQEVILRCVPISNHLYFYWYRQILGQKVEFLVSFYNNEISEKSEIFDDQFSVERPDGSNFTLKIRSTKLEDSAMYFCASPPGGPYYGYTFGSGTRLTVV.

The rearrangement joins TRBV29-1 to TRBJ2-3; possible D gene TRBD1, 5 bases. Trimming stripped 4 bases from V and 4 bases from J, with 15 bases between. This CDR3 contains 14 residues. Germline V gene data show CDR1 as SQVTM and CDR2 as ANQGSEA. CDR3 nucleotides: TGCAGCGTTGTAGTTCAGGGATCGGCAGATACGCAGTATTTT. The encoded protein is CSVVVQGSADTQYF.

The chain joins TRBV5-1 to TRBJ2-7; 8 positions agree with TRBD2. The CDR3 spans 15 residues. Germline-derived CDR1 and CDR2 are SGHRS and YFSETQ. Trimming removed 3 bases from V and 0 bases from J; junction bases left unmatched: 5. The CDR3 nucleotides are TGCGCCAGCAGCTCCGGACTAGCCCCCTCCTACGAGCAGTACTTC. Encoded protein: CASSSGLAPSYEQYF. The full variable domain, with the rest looked up from reference TRBV5-1 and TRBJ2-7, is KAGVTQTPRYLIKTRGQQVTLSCSPISGHRSVSWYQQTPGQGLQFLFEYFSETQRNKGNFPGRFSGRQFSNSRSEMNVSTLELGDSALYLCASSSGLAPSYEQYFGPGTRLTVT.